Listed here is a single T cell receptor (beta chain). Additional DNA sequences in this sample encode the identical CDR3. V was cut by 4 bases and J by 2 bases, with 7 bases left in between. CDR1 SGHNT and CDR2 YYREEE come from the germline V gene (reference sequence). The length of the CDR3 is 12 residues. Measured with immunoSEQ multiplex PCR; TCRdb has only the in-frame clones, and not every one. Of about 200,000 clones in the sample, 80% were seen once. This record comes from a study of blood T cell repertoires in COVID-19. This receptor was identified in a woman between 40 and 55 years old with acute COVID-19. Sequencing was done on a sample of PBMCs or T cells enriched from blood (not recorded which). V is TRBV5-4 and J is TRBJ2-7; TRBD1 is a possible D gene (6 bases). Written as DNA, the CDR3 is TGTGCCAGCAGCCGGACAGCCTACGAGCAGTACTTC. This translates into CASSRTAYEQYF. The whole variable domain, remainder taken from reference TRBV5-4 and TRBJ2-7, is ETGVTQSPTHLIKTRGQQVTLRCSSQSGHNTVSWYQQALGQGPQFIFQYYREEENGRGNFPPRFSGLQFPNYSSELNVNALELDDSALYLCASSRTAYEQYFGPGTRLTVT.